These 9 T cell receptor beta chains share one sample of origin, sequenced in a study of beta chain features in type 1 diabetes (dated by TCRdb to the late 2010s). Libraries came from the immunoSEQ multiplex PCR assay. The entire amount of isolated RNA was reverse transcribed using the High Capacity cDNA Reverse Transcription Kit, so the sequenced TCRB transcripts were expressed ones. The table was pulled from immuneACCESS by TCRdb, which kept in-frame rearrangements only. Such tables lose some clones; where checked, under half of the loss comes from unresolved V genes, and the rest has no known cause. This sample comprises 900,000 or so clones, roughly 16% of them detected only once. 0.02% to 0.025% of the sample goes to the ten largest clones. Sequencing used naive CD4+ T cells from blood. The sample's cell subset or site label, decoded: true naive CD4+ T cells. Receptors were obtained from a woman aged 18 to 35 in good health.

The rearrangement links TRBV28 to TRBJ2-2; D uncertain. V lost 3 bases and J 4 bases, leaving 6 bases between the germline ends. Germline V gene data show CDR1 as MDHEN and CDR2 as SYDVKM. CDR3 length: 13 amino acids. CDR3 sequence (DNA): TGTGCCAGCAGTTTCTACAGCACCGGGGAGCTGTTTTTT. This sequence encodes CASSFYSTGELFF.

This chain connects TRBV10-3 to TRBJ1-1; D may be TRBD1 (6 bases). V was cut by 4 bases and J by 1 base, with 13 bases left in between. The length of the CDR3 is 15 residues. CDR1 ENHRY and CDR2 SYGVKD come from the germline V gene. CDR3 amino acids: CAISGHGGSNTEAFF. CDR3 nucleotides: TGTGCCATCAGTGGTCACGGGGGCTCGAACACTGAAGCTTTCTTT.

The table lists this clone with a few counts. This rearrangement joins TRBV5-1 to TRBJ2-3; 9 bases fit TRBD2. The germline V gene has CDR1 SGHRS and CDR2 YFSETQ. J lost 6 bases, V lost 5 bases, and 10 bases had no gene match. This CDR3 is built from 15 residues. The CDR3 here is CASSFSGGLADTQYF. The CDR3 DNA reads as TGCGCCAGCAGTTTTAGCGGGGGTTTGGCGGATACGCAGTATTTT.

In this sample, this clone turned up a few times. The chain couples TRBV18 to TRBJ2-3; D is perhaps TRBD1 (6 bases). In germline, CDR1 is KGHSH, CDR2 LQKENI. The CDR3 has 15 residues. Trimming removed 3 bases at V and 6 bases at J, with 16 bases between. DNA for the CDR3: TGTGCCAGCTCACCCGTGGGACAAAAAACGGATACGCAGTATTTT. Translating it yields CASSPVGQKTDTQYF.

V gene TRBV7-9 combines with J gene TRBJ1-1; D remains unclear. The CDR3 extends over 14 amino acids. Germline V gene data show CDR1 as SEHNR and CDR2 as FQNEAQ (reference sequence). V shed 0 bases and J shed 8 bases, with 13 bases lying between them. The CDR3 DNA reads TGTGCCAGCAGCTTAGCCGGGTATTCGAGCGAAGCTTTCTTT. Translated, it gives CASSLAGYSSEAFF.

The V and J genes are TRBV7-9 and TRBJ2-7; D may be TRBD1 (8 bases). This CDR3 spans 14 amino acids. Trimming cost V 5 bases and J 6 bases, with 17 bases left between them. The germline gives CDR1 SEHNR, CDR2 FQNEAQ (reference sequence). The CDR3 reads CASSDNRGGSEQYF. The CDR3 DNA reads TGTGCCAGCAGCGACAACAGGGGGGGTTCCGAGCAGTACTTC.

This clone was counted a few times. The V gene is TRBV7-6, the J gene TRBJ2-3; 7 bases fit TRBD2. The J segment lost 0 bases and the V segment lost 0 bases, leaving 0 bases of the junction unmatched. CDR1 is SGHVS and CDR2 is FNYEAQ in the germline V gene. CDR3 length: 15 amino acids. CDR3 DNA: TGTGCCAGCAGCTTAGCTAGCGGGAGCACAGATACGCAGTATTTT. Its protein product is CASSLASGSTDTQYF.

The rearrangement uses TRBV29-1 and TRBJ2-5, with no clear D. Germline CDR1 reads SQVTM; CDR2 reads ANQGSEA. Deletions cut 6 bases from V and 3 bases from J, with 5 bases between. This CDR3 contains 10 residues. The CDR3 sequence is CSVHKETQYF. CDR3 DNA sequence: TGCAGCGTACACAAAGAGACCCAGTACTTC.

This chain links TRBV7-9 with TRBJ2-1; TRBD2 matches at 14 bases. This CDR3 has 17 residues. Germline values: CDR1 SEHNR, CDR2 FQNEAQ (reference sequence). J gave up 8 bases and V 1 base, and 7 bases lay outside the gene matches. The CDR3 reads CASSLDRTSGRSDEQFF. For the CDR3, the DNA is TGTGCCAGCAGCTTAGACCGGACTAGCGGGAGGAGCGATGAGCAGTTCTTC.